This T cell receptor beta chain derives from a study of OX40 agonist ivuxolimab in advanced cancers. Study results and caveats: Low normalized T-cell clonal expansion also characterized some of the nonresponders. The antigen specificity of the peripheral T cells (those that were expanded) was not determined.

On this clone itself: As yet, its antigen is unknown.

Sequencing used immunoSEQ multiplex PCR; TCRdb keeps in-frame clones, though not all of them. The table includes some 78,000 clones, 70% to 90% detected once. The receptor was derived from an adult with an advanced solid tumor such as melanoma, head and neck, liver or kidney cancer. The specimen comprised CD4+ or CD8+ T cells sorted from blood, sampled in a trial of the OX40 agonist ivuxolimab.

DNA for the CDR3: TGTGCCGGACAGACGGGGGAGGCCGGGGAGCTGTTTTTT. This translates into CAGQTGEAGELFF. The rearrangement joins TRBV2 to TRBJ2-2, with D perhaps matching TRBD1 or TRBD2 (6 bases each). V lost 11 bases and J lost 6, with 16 bases in between. CDR3 length: 13 amino acids. CDR1 and CDR2 from the germline V gene are SNHLY and FYNNEI. The entire variable domain, with the rest obtained from reference TRBV2 and TRBJ2-2, is as follows: EPEVTQTPSHQVTQMGQEVILRCVPISNHLYFYWYRQILGQKVEFLVSFYNNEISEKSEIFDDQFSVERPDGSNFTLKIRSTKLEDSAMYFCAGQTGEAGELFFGEGSRLTVL.